One TCR beta chain is described in this entry. The antigen remains undetermined. The data are from a study of CXCR3-negative and CXCR3-positive naive CD8 T cells. The study's findings and limits: Greater hydrophobicity was found in TRB CDR3s of CXCR3-positive naive cells than of CXCR3-negative naive cells.

The CDR3 loop spans 15 amino acids. The germline V gene has CDR1 SGHRS and CDR2 YFSETQ. UMI-tagged TRB cDNA libraries were built via 5' RACE. TCRdb reanalyzed the 5' RACE reads, giving one entry per CDR3 protein sequence and no DNA. The sample holds around 60,000 distinct CDR3 sequences. Definition of naive CD8+ T cells rested on a CD45RO-CCR7+CD27+CD95- profile. The TCR sequence derives from a human donor in good health. Some clones in this sample may be carry-over from other donors' samples. Sequencing used naive CXCR3+ CD8+ T cells from blood. Regarding subset: CD45RO-CCR7+CD27+CD95- naive CD8+ T cells expressing CXCR3 (TNR3+). The chain employs TRBV5-1 and TRBJ2-5; checking the TCRdb D call of TRBD1 is not possible without DNA. The CDR3 here is CASSSSDREGETQYF.